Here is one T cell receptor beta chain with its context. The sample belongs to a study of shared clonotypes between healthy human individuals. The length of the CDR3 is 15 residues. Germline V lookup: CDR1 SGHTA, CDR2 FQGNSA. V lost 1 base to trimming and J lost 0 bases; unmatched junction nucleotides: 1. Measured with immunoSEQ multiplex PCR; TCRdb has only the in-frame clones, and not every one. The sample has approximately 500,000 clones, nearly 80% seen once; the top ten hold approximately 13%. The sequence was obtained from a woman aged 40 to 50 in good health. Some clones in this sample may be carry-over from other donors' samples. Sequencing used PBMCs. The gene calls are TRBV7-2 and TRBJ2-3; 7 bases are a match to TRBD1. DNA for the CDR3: TGTGCCAGCAGCTTAGAGGGACAGAGCACAGATACGCAGTATTTT. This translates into CASSLEGQSTDTQYF.